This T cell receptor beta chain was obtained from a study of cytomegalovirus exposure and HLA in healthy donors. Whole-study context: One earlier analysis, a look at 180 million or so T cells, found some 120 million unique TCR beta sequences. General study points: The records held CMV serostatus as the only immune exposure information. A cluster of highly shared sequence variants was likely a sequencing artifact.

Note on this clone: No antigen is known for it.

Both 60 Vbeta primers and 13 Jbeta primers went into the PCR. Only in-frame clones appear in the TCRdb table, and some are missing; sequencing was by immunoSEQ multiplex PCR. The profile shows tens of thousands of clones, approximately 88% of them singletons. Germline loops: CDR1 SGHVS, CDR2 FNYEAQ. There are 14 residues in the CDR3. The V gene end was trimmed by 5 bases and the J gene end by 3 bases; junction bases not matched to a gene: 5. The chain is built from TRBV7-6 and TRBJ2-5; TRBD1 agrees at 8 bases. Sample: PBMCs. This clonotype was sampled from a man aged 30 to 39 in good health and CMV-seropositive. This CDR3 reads CASSPWTGKETQYF. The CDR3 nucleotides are TGTGCCAGCAGCCCTTGGACAGGGAAAGAGACCCAGTACTTC.